The clone carrying this T cell receptor beta chain has more than one count but fewer than ten. What it recognizes is unknown. The treatment was: 15 to 20 received Ad26.COV2.S at low or high dose, single or two shots; 5 received placebo; per-sample allocation not given. Each sample was drawn 63 days after the first injection (of vaccine or placebo). Expressing Wuhan-strain SARS-CoV-2 spike, an Ad26 vector served as the vaccine. CDR1 is WNHNN and CDR2 is SYGVQD in the germline V gene (reference sequence). This CDR3 spans 10 amino acids. The data were taken from a study of Ad26.COV2.S vaccination and SARS-CoV-2 variants. For the study at large: Donor joined the COV1001 Ad26.COV2.S trial arm.

Study-level points and caveats: Substantial breadth in spike-specific CD8+ and CD4+ T cell responses was reportedly seen after vaccination.

Method: immunoSEQ multiplex PCR; TCRdb's copy keeps in-frame clones and lacks some. The repertoire holds about 400,000 clones, with roughly four fifths as singletons. This rearrangement joins TRBV10-1 to TRBJ1-1; D perhaps matches TRBD1 (5 bases). The sequences come from peripheral blood, collected in a trial of Ad26.COV2.S vaccine versus placebo. The receptor was derived from a person between 18 and 59 years old who received the Ad26.COV2.S COVID-19 vaccine or a placebo. The chain's CDR3 is CSRRGTEAFF. The CDR3 DNA follows: TGCTCCCGAAGGGGCACTGAAGCTTTCTTT.